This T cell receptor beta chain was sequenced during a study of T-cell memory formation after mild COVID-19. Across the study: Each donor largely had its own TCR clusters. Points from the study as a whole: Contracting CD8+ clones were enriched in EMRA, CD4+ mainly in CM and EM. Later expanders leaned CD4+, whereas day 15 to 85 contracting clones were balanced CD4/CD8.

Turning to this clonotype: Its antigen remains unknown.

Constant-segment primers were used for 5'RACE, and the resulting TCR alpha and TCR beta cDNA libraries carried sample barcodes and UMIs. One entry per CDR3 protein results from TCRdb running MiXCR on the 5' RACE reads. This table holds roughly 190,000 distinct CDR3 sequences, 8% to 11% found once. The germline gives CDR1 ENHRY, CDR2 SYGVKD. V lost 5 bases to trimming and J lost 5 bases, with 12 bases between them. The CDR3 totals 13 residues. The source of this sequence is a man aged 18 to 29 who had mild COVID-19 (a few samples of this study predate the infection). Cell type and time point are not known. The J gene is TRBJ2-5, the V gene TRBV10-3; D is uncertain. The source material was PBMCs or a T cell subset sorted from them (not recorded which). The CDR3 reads CAISSTHQETQYF. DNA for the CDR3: TGTGCCATCAGTTCTACCCATCAGGAGACCCAGTACTTC.